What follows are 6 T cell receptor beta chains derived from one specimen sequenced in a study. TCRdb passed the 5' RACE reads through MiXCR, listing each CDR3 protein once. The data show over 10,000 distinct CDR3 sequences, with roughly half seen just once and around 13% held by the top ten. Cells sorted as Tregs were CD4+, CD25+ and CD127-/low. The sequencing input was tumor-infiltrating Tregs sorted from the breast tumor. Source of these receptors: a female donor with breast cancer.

CDR3 sequence reads: CSALTDRANEQYF. In DNA form, the CDR3 reads TGCAGTGCTTTAACGGACAGGGCTAACGAGCAGTACTTC. This chain uses TRBV20-1 with TRBJ2-7; 8 bases are a match to TRBD1. With 5 bases clipped from V and 5 bases from J, the junction kept 8 bases outside the gene matches. Germline V gene data show CDR1 as DFQATT and CDR2 as SNEGSKA (reference sequence). This CDR3 is 13 amino acids long.

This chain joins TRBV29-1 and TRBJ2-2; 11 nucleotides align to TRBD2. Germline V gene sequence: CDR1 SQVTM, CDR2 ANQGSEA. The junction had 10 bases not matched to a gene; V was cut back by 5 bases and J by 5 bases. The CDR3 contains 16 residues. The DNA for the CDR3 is TGCAGCGTTTCTTCAACTAGCGGGAGTACGACCGGGGAGCTGTTTTTT. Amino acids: CSVSSTSGSTTGELFF.

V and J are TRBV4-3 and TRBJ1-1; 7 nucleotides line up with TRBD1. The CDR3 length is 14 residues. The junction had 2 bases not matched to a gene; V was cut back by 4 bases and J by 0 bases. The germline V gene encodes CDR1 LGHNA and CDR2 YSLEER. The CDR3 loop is CASSRQGLNTEAFF. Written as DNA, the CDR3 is TGCGCCAGCAGCCGACAGGGTTTGAACACTGAAGCTTTCTTT.

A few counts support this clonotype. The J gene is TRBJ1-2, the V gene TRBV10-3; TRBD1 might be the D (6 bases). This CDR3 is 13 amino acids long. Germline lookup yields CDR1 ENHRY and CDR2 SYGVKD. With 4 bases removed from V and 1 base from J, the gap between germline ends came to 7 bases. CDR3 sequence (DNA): TGTGCCATCAGTGCACAGGGTAACTATGGCTACACCTTC. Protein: CAISAQGNYGYTF.

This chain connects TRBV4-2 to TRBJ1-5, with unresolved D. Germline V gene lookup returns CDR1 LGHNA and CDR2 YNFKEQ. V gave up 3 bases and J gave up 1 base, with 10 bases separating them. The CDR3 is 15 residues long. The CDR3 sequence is CASSQDPLSNQPQHF. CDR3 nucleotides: TGTGCCAGCAGCCAGGATCCTTTGAGCAATCAGCCCCAGCATTTT.

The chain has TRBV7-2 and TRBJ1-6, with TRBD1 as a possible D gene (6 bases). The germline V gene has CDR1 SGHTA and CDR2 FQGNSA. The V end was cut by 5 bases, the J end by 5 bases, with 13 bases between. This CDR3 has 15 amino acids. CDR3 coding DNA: TGTGCCAGCAGCCCCCGACAGGAAAATAATTCACCCCTCCACTTT. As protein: CASSPRQENNSPLHF.